This passage covers 15 T cell receptor beta chains from one sample sequenced in a study of blood T cell repertoires in COVID-19. Some clones are missing from TCRdb's copy, which holds only in-frame ones; the method was immunoSEQ multiplex PCR. The repertoire includes around 95,000 clones, roughly 88% of them detected once, and roughly 4.7% sits in the top ten. The sequencing sample was made of peripheral blood. The source is a human donor in a cohort sampled during active COVID-19.

This clone was counted between two and nine times. This rearrangement joins TRBV23-1 to TRBJ2-4, with TRBD2 identical over 9 bases. TRBV23-1 is labeled an ORF, and its function is uncertain. This CDR3 comprises 19 residues. The J segment lost 0 bases and the V segment lost 3 bases, leaving 12 bases of the junction unmatched. This chain's CDR3 is CASSHCGSGRDLAKNIQYF. CDR3 DNA sequence: TGCGCCAGCAGTCATTGTGGTAGCGGGAGAGATCTAGCCAAAAACATTCAGTACTTC.

The chain recombines TRBV11-1 with TRBJ2-1; D remains unclear. Germline V CDR1 and CDR2: SGHAT, FQDESV (reference sequence). The V gene lost 3 bases and the J gene lost 8 bases, with 11 bases spanning the gap. The CDR3 contains 13 residues. The CDR3 bases are TGTGCCAGCAGCTTTCTAAGCGTCGATGAGCAGTTCTTC. Amino acid sequence: CASSFLSVDEQFF.

The chain links TRBV27 to TRBJ2-7, with 12 bases that match TRBD2. Germline CDR1 is MNHEY and CDR2 is SMNVEV (reference sequence). The V segment lost 3 bases and the J segment 1 base; nucleotides outside the gene matches: 1. This CDR3 spans 15 amino acids. The CDR3 bases are TGTGCCAGCAGTTTCGGACTAGCGGGGTCCTACGAGCAGTACTTC. It codes for CASSFGLAGSYEQYF.

This sequence joins TRBV11-2 and TRBJ1-2; D perhaps matches TRBD1 (5 bases). CDR3 length: 17 amino acids. Trimming removed 5 bases at V and 6 bases at J, with 25 bases between. CDR1 is SGHAT, CDR2 FQNNGV, per germline. The CDR3, as DNA: TGTGCCAGCAGCACTAGCCCCTACCGGGACCCTAGACATGGCTACACCTTC. Its protein is CASSTSPYRDPRHGYTF.

The chain recombines TRBV4-2 with TRBJ2-2, with TRBD1 as a possible D gene (7 bases). This CDR3 is 21 amino acids long. V gave up 3 bases and J gave up 0 bases, with 26 bases separating them. Per germline, CDR1 LGHNA and CDR2 YNFKEQ. The CDR3 bases are TGTGCCAGCAGCCAGGACTACAGGGGACGTTCGGGGGTTCCGAACACCGGGGAGCTGTTTTTT. This translates into CASSQDYRGRSGVPNTGELFF.

The V call is TRBV30, the J call TRBJ2-7; D is unclear. V lost 1 base to trimming and J lost 6 bases, with 10 bases between them. Germline lookup yields CDR1 GTSNPN and CDR2 SVGIG (reference sequence). The CDR3 consists of 12 residues. CDR3 in DNA: TGTGCCTGGAGTGATGGTAGAGGCGAGCAGTACTTC. Translated: CAWSDGRGEQYF.

The chain uses TRBV5-1 and TRBJ2-3, with 9 positions matching TRBD2. This CDR3 has 16 amino acids. The V gene end was trimmed by 0 bases and the J gene end by 2 bases; junction bases not matched to a gene: 4. The germline gives CDR1 SGHRS, CDR2 YFSETQ. For the CDR3, the DNA is TGCGCCAGCAGCTTGGGGCTAGCGGGGCCCACAGATACGCAGTATTTT. It codes for CASSLGLAGPTDTQYF.

The chain recombines TRBV7-2 with TRBJ2-7; perhaps TRBD1 as D (6 bases). The CDR3 is made up of 17 amino acids. The germline CDR1 and CDR2 sequences are SGHTA and FQGNSA. Trimming took off 0 bases at V and 1 base at J, with 16 bases between the two ends. The CDR3 is CASSLASPGQLSYEQYF. CDR3 bases: TGTGCCAGCAGCTTAGCGAGTCCAGGACAGTTATCCTACGAGCAGTACTTC.

The V call is TRBV3-1 (or the pseudogene TRBV3-2), the J call TRBJ2-7, with 7 bases identical to TRBD2. Trimming took 4 bases from V and 4 from J; bases not matched to a gene: 7. This CDR3 is built from 14 residues. The germline gives CDR1 LGHDT, CDR2 YNNKEL (reference sequence). The DNA of the CDR3 is TGTGCCAGCAGCCTAACAGCGGGATTTTACGAGCAGTACTTC. The encoded protein is CASSLTAGFYEQYF.

Only one count was recorded for this clone. The chain has TRBV4-1 and TRBJ2-7; possible D gene TRBD2, 5 bases. CDR1 is MGHRA and CDR2 is YSYEKL in the germline V gene. Trimming cost V 2 bases and J 0 bases, with 14 bases left between them. The CDR3 consists of 16 residues. CDR3 loop: CASSQLPSLFSYEQYF. CDR3 sequence (DNA): TGCGCCAGCAGCCAACTCCCTAGCTTATTCTCCTACGAGCAGTACTTC.

The genes are TRBV10-3 and TRBJ2-1; 7 nucleotides agree with TRBD2. V was pared by 0 bases and J by 5 bases, with 4 bases of the junction left unmatched. Germline CDR1 and CDR2: ENHRY and SYGVKD. The CDR3 is 15 amino acids. CDR3 sequence (DNA): TGTGCCATCAGTGAGTCCCCTAGCGGTGACAATGAGCAGTTCTTC. It yields the protein CAISESPSGDNEQFF.

In DNA form, the CDR3 reads TGTGCCAGCAGTCCGGGACAAAGGTTCTACGAGCAGTACTTC. Its translation: CASSPGQRFYEQYF. This chain joins TRBV27 and TRBJ2-7, with a weak D call TRBD1 (6 bases). From germline, CDR1 is MNHEY and CDR2 SMNVEV (reference sequence). The V and J ends lost 5 bases and 3 bases respectively, with 14 bases between them. CDR3 length: 14 amino acids.

This chain connects TRBV12-3 or TRBV12-4 to TRBJ2-3; D is unresolved. The CDR3 is 11 residues long. Deletions cut 5 bases from V and 5 bases from J, with 5 bases between. The CDR3 sequence is CASSPVDTQYF. The CDR3 DNA follows: TGTGCCAGCAGTCCCGTAGATACGCAGTATTTT.

CDR3 protein: CALSSSGRAPNYNEQFF. CDR3 DNA sequence: TGTGCTTTATCCAGCAGCGGGAGAGCCCCGAATTACAATGAGCAGTTCTTC. This chain joins TRBV12-2 and TRBJ2-1; the tabulated D call, TRBD2, remains unverified against the DNA. TRBV12-2 is noted as a pseudogene. This CDR3 region has 17 residues.

The chain combines TRBV3-1 (or the pseudogene TRBV3-2) with TRBJ1-4, with 9 positions matching TRBD1. Germline values: CDR1 LGHDT, CDR2 YNNKEL (reference sequence). The CDR3 contains 14 residues. After removal of 3 bases from V and 8 bases from J, the junction contained 4 bases not matched to a gene. The CDR3 loop reads CASSQGQGREKLFF. CDR3 nucleotides: TGTGCCAGCAGCCAGGGACAGGGAAGGGAAAAACTGTTTTTT.